The rows below give T cell receptor beta chains drawn from one sample of a study of CD8+ T cells in alopecia areata. Assay: immunoSEQ multiplex PCR; the TCRdb copy retains only in-frame clones and omits some. The sample has about 7,500 clones; approximately 71% are singletons. Sequencing used skin, obtained at week 0. Receptors originate from a human donor with alopecia areata. Each CDR3 is given with its conserved first and last residue. The order of the fields is CDR3 DNA, CDR3 protein, J gene, D gene, clone size, V gene. The D gene is left open where the match is weak. Size is stated for part of the rows, as once, few or many counts, or as a class when the clone is expanded.

CDR3 DNA: TGCAGTGGGACCCGGCTGGGCACCGGGGAGCTGTTTTTT; CDR3 protein: CSGTRLGTGELFF; J gene: TRBJ2-2; D gene: .; clone size: few; V gene: TRBV29-1
CDR3 DNA: TGCGCCAGCAGCTTGGTGCCGGGAAACACCGGGGAGCTGTTTTTT; CDR3 protein: CASSLVPGNTGELFF; J gene: TRBJ2-2; D gene: .; clone size: few; V gene: TRBV5-1
CDR3 DNA: TGTGCCAGCAGTTTATCTTTCCAAAGTACGCAGTATTTT; CDR3 protein: CASSLSFQSTQYF; J gene: TRBJ2-3; D gene: .; clone size: .; V gene: TRBV27
CDR3 DNA: TGTGCCAGCAGCCGGGCGAGCCTTAACAATGAGCAGTTCTTC; CDR3 protein: CASSRASLNNEQFF; J gene: TRBJ2-1; D gene: .; clone size: .; V gene: TRBV6-5
CDR3 DNA: TGCAGCGTTGGGGACAGGGGGATCGAAAAACTGTTTTTT; CDR3 protein: CSVGDRGIEKLFF; J gene: TRBJ1-4; D gene: TRBD1; clone size: .; V gene: TRBV29-1
CDR3 DNA: TGTGCCAGCAGCTTAGCCGCTAGCGGGGGGCACTACGAGCAGTACTTC; CDR3 protein: CASSLAASGGHYEQYF; J gene: TRBJ2-7; D gene: TRBD2; clone size: .; V gene: TRBV11-2
CDR3 DNA: TGTGCCAGCAGCTTGATAGGAACAGATACGCAGTATTTT; CDR3 protein: CASSLIGTDTQYF; J gene: TRBJ2-3; D gene: .; clone size: .; V gene: TRBV5-4
CDR3 DNA: TGTGCCTGGGCCTTAGGACAGAAAGAAGCTTTCTTT; CDR3 protein: CAWALGQKEAFF; J gene: TRBJ1-1; D gene: .; clone size: .; V gene: TRBV30
CDR3 DNA: TGTGCCAGCAGTTACGCCAGGGGCGGCAATCAGCCCCAGCATTTT; CDR3 protein: CASSYARGGNQPQHF; J gene: TRBJ1-5; D gene: .; clone size: .; V gene: TRBV6-6
CDR3 DNA: TGTGCCAGCAGTGGGGCGGGACGGGCTGAAAAACTGTTTTTT; CDR3 protein: CASSGAGRAEKLFF; J gene: TRBJ1-4; D gene: .; clone size: .; V gene: TRBV2
CDR3 DNA: TGTGCCAGCAGACCCGGGCCGCCAAATTCACCCCTCCACTTT; CDR3 protein: CASRPGPPNSPLHF; J gene: TRBJ1-6; D gene: .; clone size: .; V gene: TRBV7-4
CDR3 DNA: TGTGCCAGAAGCCCCCGGGACAGAGGAAAGTCCCAGTACTTC; CDR3 protein: CARSPRDRGKSQYF; J gene: TRBJ2-5; D gene: .; clone size: .; V gene: TRBV7-5
CDR3 DNA: TGTGCCAGCAGCTTGGTGAGGGGAGCAGGCCCCTACACCGGGGAGCTGTTTTTT; CDR3 protein: CASSLVRGAGPYTGELFF; J gene: TRBJ2-2; D gene: .; clone size: .; V gene: TRBV5-6
CDR3 DNA: TGCAGCGTTGAATCTGGGGACAGGGTGACGGCTTTCTTT; CDR3 protein: CSVESGDRVTAFF; J gene: TRBJ1-1; D gene: TRBD1; clone size: .; V gene: TRBV29-1
CDR3 DNA: TGTGCCAGCCAAACGGTCGGGGGAAAGCAGTTCTTC; CDR3 protein: CASQTVGGKQFF; J gene: TRBJ2-1; D gene: .; clone size: .; V gene: TRBV7-3
CDR3 DNA: TGTGCCAGCAGTTACGTGGGTGGCCCCCACAATGAGCAGTTCTTC; CDR3 protein: CASSYVGGPHNEQFF; J gene: TRBJ2-1; D gene: .; clone size: .; V gene: TRBV6-6
CDR3 DNA: TGTGCCAGCAGCTTTGGACTCCCGGTAACTAATGAAAAACTGTTTTTT; CDR3 protein: CASSFGLPVTNEKLFF; J gene: TRBJ1-4; D gene: .; clone size: few; V gene: TRBV7-9
CDR3 DNA: TGTGCTAGTGGTTTGTCGTCGGAAAAACTGTTTTTT; CDR3 protein: CASGLSSEKLFF; J gene: TRBJ1-4; D gene: .; clone size: .; V gene: TRBV12-5
CDR3 DNA: TGTGCCAGCAGCTCCGGCCAGGGGCCGTTCAATCAGCCCCAGCATTTT; CDR3 protein: CASSSGQGPFNQPQHF; J gene: TRBJ1-5; D gene: .; clone size: few; V gene: TRBV7-3
CDR3 DNA: TGCGCCAGCAGCCGACAGGGACAATATGGCTACACCTTC; CDR3 protein: CASSRQGQYGYTF; J gene: TRBJ1-2; D gene: TRBD1; clone size: .; V gene: TRBV5-1
CDR3 DNA: TGTGCCAGCAGCTTTACCGCAGGGAACTACGAGCAGTACTTC; CDR3 protein: CASSFTAGNYEQYF; J gene: TRBJ2-7; D gene: .; clone size: .; V gene: TRBV11-1
CDR3 DNA: TGTGCCAGCAGTGAAATTCCAGGGGGGGGCTACACCTTC; CDR3 protein: CASSEIPGGGYTF; J gene: TRBJ1-2; D gene: TRBD1; clone size: .; V gene: TRBV6-1
CDR3 DNA: TGTGCCAGCAGCCCGACAGGGGGCAACACCGGGGAGCTGTTTTTT; CDR3 protein: CASSPTGGNTGELFF; J gene: TRBJ2-2; D gene: TRBD1; clone size: .; V gene: TRBV7-6
CDR3 DNA: TGTGCCAGTACCCCGGCATCGGCACGCTCTGGGGCCAACGTCCTGACTTTC; CDR3 protein: CASTPASARSGANVLTF; J gene: TRBJ2-6; D gene: .; clone size: .; V gene: TRBV19
CDR3 DNA: TGTGCCAGCCGCGCTACGGCGCAAGAGACCCAGTACTTC; CDR3 protein: CASRATAQETQYF; J gene: TRBJ2-5; D gene: .; clone size: .; V gene: TRBV6-5
CDR3 DNA: TGCAGCGTTGAAGGGGGACGGTATAATGAAAAACTGTTTTTT; CDR3 protein: CSVEGGRYNEKLFF; J gene: TRBJ1-4; D gene: .; clone size: .; V gene: TRBV29-1
CDR3 DNA: TGTGCCAGCAGCTCCCGGGACAGGGGGCGCACCGGGGAGCTGTTTTTT; CDR3 protein: CASSSRDRGRTGELFF; J gene: TRBJ2-2; D gene: TRBD1; clone size: .; V gene: TRBV7-9
CDR3 DNA: TGTGCCAGCAGTTCCACCGGACTAGCGGCGGAGACCCAGTACTTC; CDR3 protein: CASSSTGLAAETQYF; J gene: TRBJ2-5; D gene: TRBD2; clone size: .; V gene: TRBV6-9
CDR3 DNA: TGCGCCTGTACGGGACAGGGGTCCGGGGAGCTGTTTTTT; CDR3 protein: CACTGQGSGELFF; J gene: TRBJ2-2; D gene: TRBD1; clone size: .; V gene: TRBV30
CDR3 DNA: TGTGCCATCAGTGAGGTTGGAGGGAGTACGAGCAATCAGCCCCAGCATTTT; CDR3 protein: CAISEVGGSTSNQPQHF; J gene: TRBJ1-5; D gene: .; clone size: few; V gene: TRBV10-3
CDR3 DNA: TGCAGCGTTGAACGACAGGTCAACACTGAAGCTTTCTTT; CDR3 protein: CSVERQVNTEAFF; J gene: TRBJ1-1; D gene: .; clone size: .; V gene: TRBV29-1
CDR3 DNA: TGTGCCAGCAGTTACCTCACTGAAGCTTTCTTT; CDR3 protein: CASSYLTEAFF; J gene: TRBJ1-1; D gene: .; clone size: .; V gene: TRBV6-5
CDR3 DNA: TGTGCCAGCAGTTACTTAAACGGTGGGGATGGCTACACCTTC; CDR3 protein: CASSYLNGGDGYTF; J gene: TRBJ1-2; D gene: .; clone size: .; V gene: TRBV6-5
CDR3 DNA: TGCGCCAGCAGCATCCGAGGGGACACCGCCGGTGGCTACACCTTC; CDR3 protein: CASSIRGDTAGGYTF; J gene: TRBJ1-2; D gene: .; clone size: .; V gene: TRBV5-1
CDR3 DNA: TGCAGCGTTGCTGGGCCTAGCTCCTACAATGAGCAGTTCTTC; CDR3 protein: CSVAGPSSYNEQFF; J gene: TRBJ2-1; D gene: .; clone size: .; V gene: TRBV29-1
CDR3 DNA: TGTGCCAGTACGGCTTTCACTGAAGCTTTCTTT; CDR3 protein: CASTAFTEAFF; J gene: TRBJ1-1; D gene: .; clone size: .; V gene: TRBV19
CDR3 DNA: TGCGCCAGCAGTCAACGGAAGGCCAAAAACATTCAGTACTTC; CDR3 protein: CASSQRKAKNIQYF; J gene: TRBJ2-4; D gene: .; clone size: .; V gene: TRBV23-1
CDR3 DNA: TGTGCCAGCAGCTTAGTATTCCGGTATGACACCGGGGAGCTGTTTTTT; CDR3 protein: CASSLVFRYDTGELFF; J gene: TRBJ2-2; D gene: .; clone size: .; V gene: TRBV7-2
CDR3 DNA: TGTGCCAGCAGTGATCTGATGTCGTCAGGGACGAACGCTGAAGCTTTCTTT; CDR3 protein: CASSDLMSSGTNAEAFF; J gene: TRBJ1-1; D gene: .; clone size: few; V gene: TRBV25-1
CDR3 DNA: TGTGCCAGCAGCGTATGGCGTAACGGTGAGCAGTTCTTC; CDR3 protein: CASSVWRNGEQFF; J gene: TRBJ2-1; D gene: .; clone size: .; V gene: TRBV9
CDR3 DNA: TGTGCCAGCAGCGTAGGAGACTACAACCGCTACGAGCAGTACTTC; CDR3 protein: CASSVGDYNRYEQYF; J gene: TRBJ2-7; D gene: .; clone size: .; V gene: TRBV9
CDR3 DNA: TGTGCCATCAGTGAGGAAGACCGTAGCACAGATACGCAGTATTTT; CDR3 protein: CAISEEDRSTDTQYF; J gene: TRBJ2-3; D gene: .; clone size: once; V gene: TRBV10-3
CDR3 DNA: TGTGCCAGCACCTCCGGGACCAGACTTTACAATGAGCAGTTCTTC; CDR3 protein: CASTSGTRLYNEQFF; J gene: TRBJ2-1; D gene: .; clone size: few; V gene: TRBV7-8
CDR3 DNA: TGTGCCAGCAGCTTCGCGGGGCGGACTAATGAAAAACTGTTTTTT; CDR3 protein: CASSFAGRTNEKLFF; J gene: TRBJ1-4; D gene: .; clone size: .; V gene: TRBV5-6
CDR3 DNA: TGTGCCAGCCCCTCCGCCTCCACTTATGGCTACACCTTC; CDR3 protein: CASPSASTYGYTF; J gene: TRBJ1-2; D gene: .; clone size: .; V gene: TRBV7-2
CDR3 DNA: TGCAGCGTTCCGACGGGTGGGGGGGCAGATACGCAGTATTTT; CDR3 protein: CSVPTGGGADTQYF; J gene: TRBJ2-3; D gene: TRBD2; clone size: .; V gene: TRBV29-1
CDR3 DNA: TGTGCCAGCAGTGCAAGGGCCGGGGGGGAGACCCAGTACTTC; CDR3 protein: CASSARAGGETQYF; J gene: TRBJ2-5; D gene: TRBD2; clone size: once; V gene: TRBV25-1
CDR3 DNA: TGTGCCAGCTCACCACAGGACTTGGGCACTGAAGCTTTCTTT; CDR3 protein: CASSPQDLGTEAFF; J gene: TRBJ1-1; D gene: .; clone size: .; V gene: TRBV18
CDR3 DNA: TGTGCCAGCTCGGGTGAAAAGTCCCAGGGGATCTCCGCCACCGGGGAGCTGTTTTTT; CDR3 protein: CASSGEKSQGISATGELFF; J gene: TRBJ2-2; D gene: .; clone size: few; V gene: TRBV5-4
CDR3 DNA: TGTGCCAGCAGCCCCGGACAGGGGCGGACCCAGTACTTC; CDR3 protein: CASSPGQGRTQYF; J gene: TRBJ2-5; D gene: TRBD1; clone size: .; V gene: TRBV11-2
CDR3 DNA: TGCAGCGTTGAGACAGGGGATGGGTCAGATACGCAGTATTTT; CDR3 protein: CSVETGDGSDTQYF; J gene: TRBJ2-3; D gene: TRBD1; clone size: few; V gene: TRBV29-1
CDR3 DNA: TGTGCCAGCAGCTCCGTGGACAGGGGTCGCTCCTACGAGCAGTACTTC; CDR3 protein: CASSSVDRGRSYEQYF; J gene: TRBJ2-7; D gene: TRBD1; clone size: .; V gene: TRBV5-5
CDR3 DNA: TGTGCCACCTCCTCCTTGGGCGGGAGTACAGATACGCAGTATTTT; CDR3 protein: CATSSLGGSTDTQYF; J gene: TRBJ2-3; D gene: TRBD2; clone size: .; V gene: TRBV6-5
CDR3 DNA: TGTGCCAGCAGCCCTCCAACCCTCACTAGGACTCGGCGCAATGAGCAGTTCTTC; CDR3 protein: CASSPPTLTRTRRNEQFF; J gene: TRBJ2-1; D gene: .; clone size: .; V gene: TRBV11-2